This record concerns one TCR beta chain sequence. The record originates from a study of control samples from healthy donors and cancer patients. The V gene end was trimmed by 0 bases and the J gene end by 4 bases; junction bases not matched to a gene: 6. This CDR3 comprises 15 residues. The germline CDR1 and CDR2 sequences are SGDLS and YYNGEE. The method was immunoSEQ multiplex PCR; TCRdb's version includes in-frame clones alone and lacks a portion of them. The sample consists of tens of thousands of clones, 88% of them appearing once. The sequence came from a woman in her sixties or seventies in good health. The source material was blood. The J gene is TRBJ1-2, the V gene TRBV9; the match to TRBD1 covers 7 bases. For the CDR3, the DNA is TGTGCCAGCAGCGTAGGGGCAGGGGGGTTCTATGGCTACACCTTC. It translates to CASSVGAGGFYGYTF.